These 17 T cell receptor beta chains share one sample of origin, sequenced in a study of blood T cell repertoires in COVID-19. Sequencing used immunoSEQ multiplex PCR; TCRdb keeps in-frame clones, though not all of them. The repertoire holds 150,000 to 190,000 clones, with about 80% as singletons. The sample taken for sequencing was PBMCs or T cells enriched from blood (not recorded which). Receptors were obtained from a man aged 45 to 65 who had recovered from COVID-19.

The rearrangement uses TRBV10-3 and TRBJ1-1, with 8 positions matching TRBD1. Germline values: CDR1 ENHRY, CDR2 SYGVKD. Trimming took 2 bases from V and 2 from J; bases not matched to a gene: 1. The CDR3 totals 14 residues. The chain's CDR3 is CAISEGQGNTEAFF. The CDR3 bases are TGTGCCATCAGTGAGGGACAGGGAAACACTGAAGCTTTCTTT.

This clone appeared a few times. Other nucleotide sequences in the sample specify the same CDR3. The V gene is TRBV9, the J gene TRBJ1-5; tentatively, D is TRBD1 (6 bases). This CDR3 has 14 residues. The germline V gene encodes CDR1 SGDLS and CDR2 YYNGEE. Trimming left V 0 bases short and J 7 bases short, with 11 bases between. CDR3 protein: CASSVGVGAQPQHF. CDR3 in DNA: TGTGCCAGCAGCGTAGGGGTGGGGGCCCAGCCCCAGCATTTT.

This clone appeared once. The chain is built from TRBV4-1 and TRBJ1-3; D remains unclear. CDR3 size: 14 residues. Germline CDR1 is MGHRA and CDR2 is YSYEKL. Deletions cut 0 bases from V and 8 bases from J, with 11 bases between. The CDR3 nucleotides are TGCGCCAGCAGCCAAGATAGCGGGAGGGACACCATATATTTT. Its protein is CASSQDSGRDTIYF.

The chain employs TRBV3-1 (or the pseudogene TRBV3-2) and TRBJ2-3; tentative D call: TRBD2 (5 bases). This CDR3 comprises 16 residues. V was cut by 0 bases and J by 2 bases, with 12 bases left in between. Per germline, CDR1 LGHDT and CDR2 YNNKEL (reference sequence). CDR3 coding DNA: TGTGCCAGCAGCCAAGATCCGACCGGGAACACAGATACGCAGTATTTT. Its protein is CASSQDPTGNTDTQYF.

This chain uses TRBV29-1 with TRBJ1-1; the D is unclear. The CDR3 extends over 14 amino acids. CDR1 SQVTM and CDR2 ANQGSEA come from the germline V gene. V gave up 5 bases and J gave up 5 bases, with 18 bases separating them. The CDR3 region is CSVNDHGEETEAFF. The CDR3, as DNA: TGCAGCGTTAACGATCACGGGGAGGAGACTGAAGCTTTCTTT.

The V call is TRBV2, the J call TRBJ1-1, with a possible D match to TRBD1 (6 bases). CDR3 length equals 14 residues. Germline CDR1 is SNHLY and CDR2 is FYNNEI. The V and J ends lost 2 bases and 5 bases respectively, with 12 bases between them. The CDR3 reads CASSEMGRGTEAFF. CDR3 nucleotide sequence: TGTGCCAGCAGTGAAATGGGGAGGGGGACTGAAGCTTTCTTT.

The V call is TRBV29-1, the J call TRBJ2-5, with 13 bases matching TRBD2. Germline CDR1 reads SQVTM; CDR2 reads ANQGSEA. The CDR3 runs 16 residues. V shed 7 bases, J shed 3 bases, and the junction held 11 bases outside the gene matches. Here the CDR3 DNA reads TGCAGCGCCGCTCCCCTAACTAGCGGGGGGGAAGAGACCCAGTACTTC. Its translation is CSAAPLTSGGEETQYF.

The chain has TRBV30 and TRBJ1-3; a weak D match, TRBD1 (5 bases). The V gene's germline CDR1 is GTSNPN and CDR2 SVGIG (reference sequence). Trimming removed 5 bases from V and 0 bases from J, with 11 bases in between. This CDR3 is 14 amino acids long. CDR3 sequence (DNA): TGTGCCTGGGGGACTGGAAGCTCTGGAAACACCATATATTTT. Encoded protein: CAWGTGSSGNTIYF.

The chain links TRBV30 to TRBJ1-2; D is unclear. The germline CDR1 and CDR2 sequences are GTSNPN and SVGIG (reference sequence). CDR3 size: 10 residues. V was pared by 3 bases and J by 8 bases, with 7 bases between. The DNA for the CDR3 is TGTGCCTGGAGCGGTTGGGGCTACACCTTC. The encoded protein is CAWSGWGYTF. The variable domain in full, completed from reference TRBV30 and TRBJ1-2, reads SQTIHQWPATLVQPVGSPLSLECTVEGTSNPNLYWYRQAAGRGLQLLFYSVGIGQISSEVPQNLSASRPQDRQFILSSKKLLLSDSGFYLCAWSGWGYTFGSGTRLTVV.

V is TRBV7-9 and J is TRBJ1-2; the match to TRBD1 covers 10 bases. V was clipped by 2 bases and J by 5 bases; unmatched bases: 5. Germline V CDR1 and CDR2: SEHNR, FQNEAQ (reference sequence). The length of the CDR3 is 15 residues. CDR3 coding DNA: TGTGCCAGCAGCTTACCCGGGACAGGGGTATATGGCTACACCTTC. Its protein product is CASSLPGTGVYGYTF.

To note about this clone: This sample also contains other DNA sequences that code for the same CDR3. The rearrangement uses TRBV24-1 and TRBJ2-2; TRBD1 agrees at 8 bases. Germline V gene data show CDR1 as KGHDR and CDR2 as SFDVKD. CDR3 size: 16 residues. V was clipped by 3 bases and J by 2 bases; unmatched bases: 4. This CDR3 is CATSDPGQGNTGELFF. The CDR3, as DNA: TGTGCCACCAGTGATCCAGGACAGGGCAACACCGGGGAGCTGTTTTTT.

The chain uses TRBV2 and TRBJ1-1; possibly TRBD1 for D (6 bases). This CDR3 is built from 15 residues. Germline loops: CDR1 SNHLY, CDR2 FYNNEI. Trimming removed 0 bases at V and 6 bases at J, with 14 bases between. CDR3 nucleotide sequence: TGTGCCAGCAGTGAAGCGCTTCGACAGGTATCTGAAGCTTTCTTT. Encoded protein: CASSEALRQVSEAFF.

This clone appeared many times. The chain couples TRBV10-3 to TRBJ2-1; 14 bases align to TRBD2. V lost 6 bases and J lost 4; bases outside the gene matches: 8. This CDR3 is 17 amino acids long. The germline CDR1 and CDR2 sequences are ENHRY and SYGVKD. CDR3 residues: CAIREGLAGGPYNEQFF. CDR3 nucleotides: TGTGCCATCAGGGAAGGACTAGCGGGGGGACCATACAATGAGCAGTTCTTC.

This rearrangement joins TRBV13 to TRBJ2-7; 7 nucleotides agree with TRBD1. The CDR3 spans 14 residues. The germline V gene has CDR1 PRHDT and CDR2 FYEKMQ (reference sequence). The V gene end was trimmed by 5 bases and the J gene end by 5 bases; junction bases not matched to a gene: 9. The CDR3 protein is CASSTGDGANEQYF. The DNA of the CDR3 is TGTGCCAGCAGCACAGGGGATGGGGCCAACGAGCAGTACTTC.

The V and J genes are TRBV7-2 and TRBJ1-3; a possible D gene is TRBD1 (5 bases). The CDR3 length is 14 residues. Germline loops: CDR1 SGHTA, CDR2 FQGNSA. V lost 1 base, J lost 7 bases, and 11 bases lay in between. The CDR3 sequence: CASSLGPRGNTIYF. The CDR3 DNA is TGTGCCAGCAGCTTAGGACCGCGGGGGAACACCATATATTTT.

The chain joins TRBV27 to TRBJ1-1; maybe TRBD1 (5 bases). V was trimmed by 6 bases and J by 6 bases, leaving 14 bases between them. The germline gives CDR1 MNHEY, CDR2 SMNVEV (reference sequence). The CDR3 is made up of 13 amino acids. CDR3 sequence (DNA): TGTGCCAGCAGGGGAGGGGTCGGCTCTGAAGCTTTCTTT. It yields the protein CASRGGVGSEAFF.

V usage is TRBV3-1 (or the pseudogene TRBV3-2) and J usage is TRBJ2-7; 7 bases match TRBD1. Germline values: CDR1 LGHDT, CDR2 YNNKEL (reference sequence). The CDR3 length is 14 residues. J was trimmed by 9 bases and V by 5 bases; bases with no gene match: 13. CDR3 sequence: CASSVDRVSGRQYF. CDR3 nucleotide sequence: TGTGCCAGCAGCGTAGACAGGGTTTCAGGACGGCAGTACTTC.